One and the same sample provided the 4 T cell receptor beta chains below, sequenced in a study of blood T cell repertoires in COVID-19. Produced via immunoSEQ multiplex PCR; TCRdb's table is partial and in-frame only. The repertoire holds 200,000 to 250,000 clones, with approximately 90% as singletons. The sample consisted of peripheral blood. These receptors were obtained from a man between 45 and 60 years old with acute or convalescent COVID-19.

This chain links TRBV27 with TRBJ1-2; 7 bases are shared with TRBD1. Germline loops: CDR1 MNHEY, CDR2 SMNVEV (reference sequence). This CDR3 is built from 14 residues. With 4 bases clipped from V and 4 bases from J, the junction kept 6 bases outside the gene matches. The CDR3 sequence is CASSSYRDSYGYTF. As DNA, the CDR3 is TGTGCCAGCAGTTCCTACCGGGACAGCTATGGCTACACCTTC.

The chain recombines TRBV5-1 with TRBJ1-6; the D is unclear. The CDR3 runs 12 residues. CDR1 and CDR2 (germline): SGHRS, YFSETQ. With 3 bases removed from V and 8 bases from J, the gap between germline ends came to 6 bases. CDR3 sequence (DNA): TGCGCCAGCAGCTCCGGGGATTCACCCCTCCACTTT. It is translated as CASSSGDSPLHF.

The CDR3: CASSYDSNQPQHF. The CDR3 coding sequence is TGTGCCAGCAGTTACGACAGTAATCAGCCCCAGCATTTT. The genes are TRBV6-6 and TRBJ1-5; D is perhaps TRBD1 (5 bases). Germline CDR1 reads MNHNY; CDR2 reads SVGAGI (reference sequence). The CDR3 runs 13 residues. The V end lost 2 bases, the J end lost 4 bases, and 6 bases lay between the germline ends.

V and J are TRBV9 and TRBJ2-2; D may be TRBD2 (5 bases). The length of the CDR3 is 17 residues. V lost 0 bases to trimming and J lost 7 bases, with 19 bases between them. The germline V gene has CDR1 SGDLS and CDR2 YYNGEE. The CDR3 DNA reads TGTGCCAGCAGCGTAGAATCGGGATCGGGTAGACTCGGGGAGCTGTTTTTT. Protein: CASSVESGSGRLGELFF.